This paragraph covers one T cell receptor beta chain sequence. Here immunoSEQ multiplex PCR was the method, and the copy in TCRdb shows in-frame clones only, minus some. The sample gives under 850,000 clones, roughly 90% of which show up once; 0.0085% to 0.012% is in the top ten. V gave up 4 bases and J gave up 6 bases, with 9 bases separating them. Per germline, CDR1 SGHAT and CDR2 FQNNGV. The CDR3 contains 13 residues. This sample is drawn from a study of shared T cell receptors in the human thymus. These data were also reused for a study on human thymus T cells. That source notes: Apparent bias marked the V and J gene usage of thymic and blood repertoires.

V is TRBV11-2 and J is TRBJ2-2; no reliable D call. The source is a boy under two years old with a congenital heart defect. The sequencing input was thymocytes. CDR3 DNA sequence: TGTGCCAGCAGCTCCCCTGAGGCCGGGGAGCTGTTTTTT. Translation gives CASSSPEAGELFF.